The 18 T cell receptor beta chains presented below share a single source sample, sequenced in a study of T cells in Graves' hyperthyroidism and ophthalmopathy. It was RNA transcripts that yielded the amplified TCR beta CDR3 regions. The study used the HTBI primer set for a first-round RT-PCR of the TCR CDR3. TCRdb fed the multiplex PCR reads into MiXCR, producing one record per CDR3 protein. Among 270,000 or so distinct CDR3 sequences listed, less than 30% were seen once. The sample consisted of blood. The receptors derive from a man aged 35 to 55 with Graves' hyperthyroidism that later progressed to Graves' ophthalmopathy.

The J gene is TRBJ2-7, the V gene TRBV6-2 or TRBV6-3, with 10 bases matching TRBD2. Germline V gene data show CDR1 as MNHEY and CDR2 as SVGEGT. CDR3 length: 14 residues. Trimming removed 7 bases from V and 3 bases from J; junction bases left unmatched: 6. CDR3: CASNPSGSIYEQYF. CDR3 sequence (DNA): TGTGCCAGCAACCCTAGCGGGAGCATCTACGAGCAGTACTTC.

In this sample, this clonotype turned up many times. The chain has TRBV24-1 and TRBJ1-1; the D is unclear. V was cut by 9 bases and J by 0 bases, with 10 bases left in between. This CDR3 has 13 residues. Germline lookup yields CDR1 KGHDR and CDR2 SFDVKD. In DNA, the CDR3 is TGTGCCACCTCTCAAGACATGAACACTGAAGCTTTCTTT. It codes for CATSQDMNTEAFF.

This chain joins TRBV12-3 or TRBV12-4 and TRBJ2-3; unclear D gene. The CDR3 contains 14 residues. V was cut by 7 bases and J by 2 bases, with 13 bases left in between. Here the CDR3 reads CASISAVLTDTQYF. The CDR3 DNA follows: TGTGCCAGCATTTCCGCGGTTCTCACAGATACGCAGTATTTT.

This clonotype was detected many times. The J gene is TRBJ2-7, the V gene TRBV28, with 8 positions matching TRBD2. After removal of 6 bases from V and 0 bases from J, the junction contained 4 bases not matched to a gene. The CDR3 has 14 residues. CDR1 and CDR2 from the germline V gene are MDHEN and SYDVKM. CDR3 bases: TGTGCCAGCAGACCGCGGGAGGTCTCCTACGAGCAGTACTTC. As protein: CASRPREVSYEQYF.

There are many counts of this clonotype. The chain employs TRBV11-2 and TRBJ2-6, with D perhaps TRBD1 (5 bases). V was clipped by 0 bases and J by 4 bases, with 10 bases between them. From germline, CDR1 is SGHAT and CDR2 FQNNGV. CDR3 size: 16 residues. The chain's CDR3 is CASSLDLGAGANVLTF. The DNA of the CDR3 is TGTGCCAGCAGCTTAGATTTAGGGGCCGGGGCCAACGTCCTGACTTTC.

Many counts were recorded for this clonotype. The genes are TRBV6-5 and TRBJ1-6; possibly TRBD1 for D (5 bases). This CDR3 comprises 13 residues. Trimming stripped 0 bases from V and 8 bases from J, with 5 bases between. The germline CDR1 and CDR2 sequences are MNHEY and SVGAGI. CDR3 coding DNA: TGTGCCAGCAGTTACTCGGGGGATTCACCCCTCCACTTT. Its translation: CASSYSGDSPLHF.

The J gene is TRBJ1-2, the V gene TRBV30, with TRBD1 as a possible D gene (6 bases). The CDR3 spans 15 residues. V was pared by 1 base and J by 0 bases, with 12 bases between. Per the germline V gene, CDR1 is GTSNPN and CDR2 is SVGIG (reference sequence). The CDR3 spells CAWSGHRATNYGYTF. Written as DNA, the CDR3 is TGTGCCTGGAGTGGTCACAGGGCCACTAACTATGGCTACACCTTC.

This clonotype has a count of ten or more. V is TRBV10-3 and J is TRBJ1-3; D might be TRBD1 (5 bases). Trimming shortened V by 9 bases and J by 1 base, and 13 bases separated the two germline ends. CDR3 length equals 14 residues. In germline, CDR1 is ENHRY, CDR2 SYGVKD. CDR3 DNA sequence: TGTGCCATAGACGAGGGGCGATCTGGAAACACCATATATTTT. Encoded protein: CAIDEGRSGNTIYF.

This clonotype was seen at least ten times. The chain links TRBV6-5 to TRBJ1-2; D not certain. The CDR3 is 14 amino acids. Trimming stripped 6 bases from V and 2 bases from J, with 13 bases between. CDR1 and CDR2 from the germline V gene are MNHEY and SVGAGI. DNA for the CDR3: TGTGCCAGCAGCTCCCGTTCCCTCAACTATGGCTACACCTTC. Amino acid sequence: CASSSRSLNYGYTF.

The V and J genes are TRBV2 and TRBJ1-5; D ambiguous. Deletions cut 2 bases from V and 5 bases from J, with 10 bases between. CDR1 SNHLY and CDR2 FYNNEI come from the germline V gene. This CDR3 has 14 residues. As DNA, the CDR3 is TGTGCCAGCAGTGAAAATACGGCTTATCAGCCCCAGCATTTT. It codes for CASSENTAYQPQHF.

This clonotype was observed many times. This CDR3 is CASSLARESRAFF. The CDR3, as DNA: TGTGCCAGCAGCTTAGCTAGGGAATCTCGAGCTTTCTTT. This chain connects TRBV7-9 to TRBJ1-1; D gene ambiguous. In germline, CDR1 is SEHNR, CDR2 FQNEAQ (reference sequence). Trimming cost V 0 bases and J 10 bases, with 12 bases left between them. This CDR3 has 13 residues.

This chain joins TRBV6-4 and TRBJ2-7; 9 nucleotides line up with TRBD1. Germline V gene sequence: CDR1 MRHNA, CDR2 SNTAGT. The length of the CDR3 is 16 residues. After removal of 4 bases from V and 5 bases from J, the junction contained 12 bases not matched to a gene. In nucleotides, the CDR3 is TGTGCCAGCAGTGGGGGGACAGGGCTGGTCCTCCACGAGCAGTACTTC. This codes for CASSGGTGLVLHEQYF.

V is TRBV6-5 and J is TRBJ1-3; 7 nucleotides agree with TRBD1. The V and J ends lost 0 bases and 4 bases, in that order; junction bases with no gene match: 6. The germline V gene has CDR1 MNHEY and CDR2 SVGAGI. There are 16 residues in the CDR3. The CDR3 protein is CASSYSTGAVGNTIYF. For the CDR3, the DNA is TGTGCCAGCAGTTACTCTACAGGGGCTGTCGGAAACACCATATATTTT.

This clonotype appeared many times. The rearrangement uses TRBV20-1 and TRBJ2-7; TRBD2 matches 10 bases. Trimming took 6 bases from V and 0 from J; bases not matched to a gene: 8. The CDR3 runs 15 residues. CDR1 is DFQATT and CDR2 is SNEGSKA in the germline V gene (reference sequence). CDR3 sequence (DNA): TGCAGTGCCCTAAATAGCGGGAGGAACTCCTACGAGCAGTACTTC. This sequence encodes CSALNSGRNSYEQYF.

The chain has TRBV12-3 or TRBV12-4 and TRBJ2-5; D is ambiguous. This CDR3 is 12 amino acids long. Deletions cut 8 bases from V and 5 bases from J, with 12 bases between. The CDR3 loop is CASGKGWETQYF. Written as DNA, the CDR3 is TGTGCCAGCGGGAAGGGTTGGGAGACCCAGTACTTC.

This clonotype was found many times. V gene TRBV15 combines with J gene TRBJ2-5; weak D call: TRBD2 (6 bases). The CDR3 consists of 17 residues. The V gene's germline CDR1 is LNHNV and CDR2 YYDKDF (reference sequence). Between the trimmed V and J ends, which lost 0 bases and 4 bases, there was a span of 18 bases. CDR3 in DNA: TGTGCCACCAGCAGAGATGATGTGGGAGGATGGGGAGAGACCCAGTACTTC. Its protein product is CATSRDDVGGWGETQYF.

The rearrangement uses TRBV7-9 and TRBJ2-5; D is perhaps TRBD2 (6 bases). Germline loops: CDR1 SEHNR, CDR2 FQNEAQ (reference sequence). The CDR3 totals 11 residues. V was clipped by 7 bases and J by 4 bases, with 7 bases between them. The CDR3 protein is CASIGGETQYF. CDR3 in DNA: TGTGCCAGCATCGGGGGAGAGACCCAGTACTTC. Full variable domain (outside the CDR3, taken from reference TRBV7-9 and TRBJ2-5): DTGVSQNPRHKITKRGQNVTFRCDPISEHNRLYWYRQTLGQGPEFLTYFQNEAQLEKSRLLSDRFSAERPKGSFSTLEIQRTEQGDSAMYLCASIGGETQYFGPGTRLLVL.

This clonotype was recorded at least ten times. This rearrangement joins TRBV20-1 to TRBJ2-2; TRBD1 is a possible D gene (6 bases). The germline V and J ends were trimmed by 2 bases and 0 bases, with 7 bases remaining between them. The germline V gene has CDR1 DFQATT and CDR2 SNEGSKA (reference sequence). This CDR3 contains 14 residues. CDR3 residues: CSARTGSNTGELFF. CDR3 DNA sequence: TGCAGTGCTAGAACAGGGTCGAACACCGGGGAGCTGTTTTTT.